This T cell receptor (beta chain) came from a study of Ad26.COV2.S vaccination and SARS-CoV-2 variants. Using immunoSEQ multiplex PCR, the repertoire was profiled, and TCRdb retains in-frame clones only, with some absent. Here the sample spans more than 300,000 clones, around 88% being singletons. Germline CDR1 is MNHEY and CDR2 is SVGAGI. The CDR3 loop spans 15 amino acids. The V gene lost 6 bases and the J gene lost 1 base, with 16 bases spanning the gap. Treatment here: roughly 20 received Ad26.COV2.S at low or high dose, single or two shots; 5 received placebo; per-sample allocation not given. Sampling occurred on day 63 after the first vaccine or placebo injection.

The sequenced sample was peripheral blood, obtained in a trial of Ad26.COV2.S vaccine versus placebo. This sequence joins TRBV6-5 and TRBJ2-7, with D perhaps TRBD2 (5 bases). This sequence originates from a person between 18 and 60 years old who received the Ad26.COV2.S COVID-19 vaccine or a placebo. DNA for the CDR3: TGTGCCAGCAGACCCTTCCCCGGGATTTCCTACGAGCAGTACTTC. It is translated as CASRPFPGISYEQYF.